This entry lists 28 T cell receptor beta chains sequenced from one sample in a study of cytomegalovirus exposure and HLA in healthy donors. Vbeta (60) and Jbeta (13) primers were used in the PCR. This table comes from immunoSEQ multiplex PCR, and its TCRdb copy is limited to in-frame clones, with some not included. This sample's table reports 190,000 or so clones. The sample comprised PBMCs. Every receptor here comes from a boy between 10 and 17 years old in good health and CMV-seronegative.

CDR3 region: CASSRQGPNNEKLFF. CDR3 nucleotides: TGTGCCAGCAGTCGACAGGGACCTAATAATGAAAAACTGTTTTTT. The chain has TRBV2 and TRBJ1-4; 7 positions match TRBD1. Germline V lookup: CDR1 SNHLY, CDR2 FYNNEI. V shed 5 bases, J shed 4 bases, and the junction held 7 bases outside the gene matches. CDR3 size: 15 residues.

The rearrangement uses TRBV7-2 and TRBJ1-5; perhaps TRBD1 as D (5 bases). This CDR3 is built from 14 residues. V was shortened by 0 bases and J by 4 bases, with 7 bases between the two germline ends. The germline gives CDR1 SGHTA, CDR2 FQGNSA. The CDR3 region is CASSLASGNQPQHF. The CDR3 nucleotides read TGTGCCAGCAGCTTAGCGTCAGGGAATCAGCCCCAGCATTTT.

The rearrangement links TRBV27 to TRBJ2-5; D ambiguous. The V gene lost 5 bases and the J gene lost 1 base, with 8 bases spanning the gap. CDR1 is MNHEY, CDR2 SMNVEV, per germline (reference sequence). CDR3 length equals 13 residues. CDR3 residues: CASSGHLQETQYF. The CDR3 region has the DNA TGTGCCAGCAGTGGGCACCTCCAAGAGACCCAGTACTTC.

The CDR3 DNA reads TGTGCCGGATGGACAGGGGATTATGGCTACACCTTC. Amino acid sequence: CAGWTGDYGYTF. The chain uses TRBV6-6 and TRBJ1-2; 9 bases align to TRBD1. This CDR3 is 12 amino acids long. CDR1 and CDR2 from the germline V gene are MNHNY and SVGAGI (reference sequence). V was clipped by 11 bases and J by 5 bases; unmatched bases: 6.

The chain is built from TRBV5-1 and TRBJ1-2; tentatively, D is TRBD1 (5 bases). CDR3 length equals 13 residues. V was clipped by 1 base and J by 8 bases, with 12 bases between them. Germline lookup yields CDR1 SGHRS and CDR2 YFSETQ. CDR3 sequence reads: CASSLNSGDGYTF. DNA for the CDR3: TGCGCCAGCAGCTTGAATTCGGGGGACGGCTACACCTTC.

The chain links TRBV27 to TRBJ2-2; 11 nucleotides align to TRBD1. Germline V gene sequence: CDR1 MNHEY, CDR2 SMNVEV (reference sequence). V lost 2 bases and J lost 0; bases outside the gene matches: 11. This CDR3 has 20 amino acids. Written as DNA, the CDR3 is TGTGCCAGCAGTTTAATACGGCCTCGGACAGGGGGCGCGAACACCGGGGAGCTGTTTTTT. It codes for CASSLIRPRTGGANTGELFF.

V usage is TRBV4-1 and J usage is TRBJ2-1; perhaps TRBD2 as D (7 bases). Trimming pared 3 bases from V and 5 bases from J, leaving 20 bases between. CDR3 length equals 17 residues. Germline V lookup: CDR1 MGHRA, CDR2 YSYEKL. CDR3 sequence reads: CASSHPTLGGGDNEQFF. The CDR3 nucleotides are TGCGCCAGCAGCCATCCTACTCTGGGCGGGGGCGACAATGAGCAGTTCTTC.

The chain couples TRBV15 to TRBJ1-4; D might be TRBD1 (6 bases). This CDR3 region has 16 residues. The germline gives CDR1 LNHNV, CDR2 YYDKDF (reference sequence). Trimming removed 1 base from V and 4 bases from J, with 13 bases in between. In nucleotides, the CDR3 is TGTGCCACCAGCAGAGGGCAACAGGGTATTAATGAAAAACTGTTTTTT. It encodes CATSRGQQGINEKLFF.

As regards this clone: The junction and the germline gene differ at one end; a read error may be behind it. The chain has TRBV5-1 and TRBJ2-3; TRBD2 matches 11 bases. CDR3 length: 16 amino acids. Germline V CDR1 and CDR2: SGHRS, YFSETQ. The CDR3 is CASSLDTSGGTDTQYF. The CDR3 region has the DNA TGCGCCAGCAGCTTGGATACTAGCGGGGGCACGGATACGCAGTATTTT.

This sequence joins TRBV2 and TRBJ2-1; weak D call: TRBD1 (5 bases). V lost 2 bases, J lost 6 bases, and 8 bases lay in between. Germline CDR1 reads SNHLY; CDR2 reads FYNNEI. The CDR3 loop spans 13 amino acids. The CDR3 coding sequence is TGTGCCAGCAGTGAACAGGGATCCAATGAGCAGTTCTTC. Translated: CASSEQGSNEQFF. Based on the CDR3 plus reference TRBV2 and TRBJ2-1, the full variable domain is EPEVTQTPSHQVTQMGQEVILRCVPISNHLYFYWYRQILGQKVEFLVSFYNNEISEKSEIFDDQFSVERPDGSNFTLKIRSTKLEDSAMYFCASSEQGSNEQFFGPGTRLTVL.

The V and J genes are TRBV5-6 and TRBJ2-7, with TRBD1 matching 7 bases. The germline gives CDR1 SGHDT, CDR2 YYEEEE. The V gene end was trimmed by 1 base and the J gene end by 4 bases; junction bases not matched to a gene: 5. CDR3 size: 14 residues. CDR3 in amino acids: CASSLIMGQYEQYF. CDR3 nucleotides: TGTGCCAGCAGCTTGATAATGGGACAGTACGAGCAGTACTTC.

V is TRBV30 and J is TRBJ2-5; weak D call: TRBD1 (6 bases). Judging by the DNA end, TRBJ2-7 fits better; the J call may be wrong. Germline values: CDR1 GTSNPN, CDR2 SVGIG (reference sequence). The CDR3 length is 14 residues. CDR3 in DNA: TGTGCCTGGAGTGTAAGGCAGGGGCGGTACGAGCAGTACTTC. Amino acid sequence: CAWSVRQGRYEQYF.

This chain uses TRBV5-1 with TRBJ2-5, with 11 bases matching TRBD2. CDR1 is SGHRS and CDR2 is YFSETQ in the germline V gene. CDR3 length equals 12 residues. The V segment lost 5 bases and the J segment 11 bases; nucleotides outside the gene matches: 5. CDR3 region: CASRVAGGEQYF. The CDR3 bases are TGCGCCAGCAGGGTAGCGGGGGGGGAGCAGTACTTC.

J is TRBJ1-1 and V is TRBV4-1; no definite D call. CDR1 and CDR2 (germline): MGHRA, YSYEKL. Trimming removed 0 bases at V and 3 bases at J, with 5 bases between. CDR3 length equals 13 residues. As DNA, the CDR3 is TGCGCCAGCAGCCAAGAGGGCGACACTGAAGCTTTCTTT. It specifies CASSQEGDTEAFF.

CDR3 region: CASSAQGTMSYGYTF. CDR3 nucleotides: TGTGCCAGCAGCGCTCAAGGGACAATGAGCTATGGCTACACCTTC. The gene calls are TRBV7-9 and TRBJ1-2, with D perhaps TRBD1 (6 bases). The germline V and J ends were trimmed by 5 bases and 4 bases, with 17 bases remaining between them. Per germline, CDR1 SEHNR and CDR2 FQNEAQ (reference sequence). This CDR3 spans 15 amino acids.

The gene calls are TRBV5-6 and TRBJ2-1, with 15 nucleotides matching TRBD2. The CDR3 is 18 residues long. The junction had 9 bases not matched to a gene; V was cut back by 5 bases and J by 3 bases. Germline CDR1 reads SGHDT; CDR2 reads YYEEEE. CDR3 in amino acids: CASRRPGLAGGHYNEQFF. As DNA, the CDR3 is TGTGCCAGCAGGCGACCGGGACTAGCGGGGGGCCACTACAATGAGCAGTTCTTC.

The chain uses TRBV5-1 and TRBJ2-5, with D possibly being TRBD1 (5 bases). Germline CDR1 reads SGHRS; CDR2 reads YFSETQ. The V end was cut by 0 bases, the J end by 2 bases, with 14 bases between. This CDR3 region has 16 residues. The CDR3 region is CASSLGWQGLQETQYF. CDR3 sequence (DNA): TGCGCCAGCAGCTTGGGCTGGCAGGGTTTACAAGAGACCCAGTACTTC.

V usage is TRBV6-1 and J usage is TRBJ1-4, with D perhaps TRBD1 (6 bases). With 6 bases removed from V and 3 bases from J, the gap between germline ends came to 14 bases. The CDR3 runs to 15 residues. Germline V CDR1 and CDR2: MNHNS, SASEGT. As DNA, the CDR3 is TGTGCCAGCAGAGGGGGACGGGTACCTAATGAAAAACTGTTTTTT. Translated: CASRGGRVPNEKLFF.

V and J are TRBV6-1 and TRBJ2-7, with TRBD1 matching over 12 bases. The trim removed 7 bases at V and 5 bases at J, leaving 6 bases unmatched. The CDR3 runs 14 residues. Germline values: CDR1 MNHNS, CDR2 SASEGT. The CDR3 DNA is TGTGCCAGCACATCGGGACAGGGGGCCCACGAGCAGTACTTC. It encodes CASTSGQGAHEQYF.

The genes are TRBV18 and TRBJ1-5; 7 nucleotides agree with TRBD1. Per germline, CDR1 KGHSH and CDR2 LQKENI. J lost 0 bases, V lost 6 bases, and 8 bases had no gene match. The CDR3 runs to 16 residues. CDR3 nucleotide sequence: TGTGCCAGCTCCTTGGCCCAGGGGGATAGCAATCAGCCCCAGCATTTT. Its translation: CASSLAQGDSNQPQHF.

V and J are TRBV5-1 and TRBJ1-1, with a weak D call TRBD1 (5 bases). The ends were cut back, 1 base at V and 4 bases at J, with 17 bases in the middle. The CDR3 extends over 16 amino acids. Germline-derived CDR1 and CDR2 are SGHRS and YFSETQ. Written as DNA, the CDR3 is TGCGCCAGCAGCTTGATAATCGCAGGGTCTGGCACTGAAGCTTTCTTT. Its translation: CASSLIIAGSGTEAFF.

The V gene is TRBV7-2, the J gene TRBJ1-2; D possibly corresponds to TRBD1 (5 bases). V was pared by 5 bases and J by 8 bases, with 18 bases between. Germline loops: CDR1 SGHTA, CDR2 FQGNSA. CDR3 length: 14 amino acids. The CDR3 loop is CASSTSYGHSGYTF. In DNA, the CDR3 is TGTGCCAGCAGCACATCTTACGGACACTCGGGCTACACCTTC. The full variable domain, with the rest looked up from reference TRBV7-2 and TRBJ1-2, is GAGVSQSPSNKVTEKGKDVELRCDPISGHTALYWYRQSLGQGLEFLIYFQGNSAPDKSGLPSDRFSAERTGGSVSTLTIQRTQQEDSAVYLCASSTSYGHSGYTFGSGTRLTVV.

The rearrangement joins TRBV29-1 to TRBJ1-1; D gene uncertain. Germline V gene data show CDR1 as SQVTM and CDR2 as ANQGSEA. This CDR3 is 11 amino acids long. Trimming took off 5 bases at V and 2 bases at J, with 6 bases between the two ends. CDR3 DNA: TGCAGCGTTTCGACTAACACTGAAGCTTTCTTT. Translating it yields CSVSTNTEAFF.

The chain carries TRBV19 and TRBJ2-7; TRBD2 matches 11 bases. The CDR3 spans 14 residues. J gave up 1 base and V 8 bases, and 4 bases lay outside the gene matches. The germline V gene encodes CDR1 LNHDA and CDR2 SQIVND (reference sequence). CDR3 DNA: TGTGCCAGTTCCCCTAGCGGGGGGTCCTACGAGCAGTACTTC. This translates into CASSPSGGSYEQYF.

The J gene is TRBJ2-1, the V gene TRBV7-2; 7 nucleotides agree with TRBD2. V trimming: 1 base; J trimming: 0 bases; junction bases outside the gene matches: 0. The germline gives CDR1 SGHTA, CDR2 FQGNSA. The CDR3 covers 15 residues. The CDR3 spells CASSLGGGSYNEQFF. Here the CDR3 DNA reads TGTGCCAGCAGCTTAGGGGGGGGCTCCTACAATGAGCAGTTCTTC.

The DNA for the CDR3 is TGTGCCAGCAGCTTAGCGCCGGGAGTTAACACTGAAGCTTTCTTT. It encodes CASSLAPGVNTEAFF. The chain carries TRBV7-2 and TRBJ1-1; D not certain. V lost 0 bases, J lost 2 bases, and 10 bases lay in between. The V gene's germline CDR1 is SGHTA and CDR2 FQGNSA. There are 15 residues in the CDR3.

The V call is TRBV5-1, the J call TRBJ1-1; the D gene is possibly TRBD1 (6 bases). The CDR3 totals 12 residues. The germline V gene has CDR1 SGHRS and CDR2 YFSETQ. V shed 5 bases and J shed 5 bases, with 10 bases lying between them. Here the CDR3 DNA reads TGCGCCAGCAGGGACAGCATTACTGAAGCTTTCTTT. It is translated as CASRDSITEAFF.

CDR3 amino acids: CASSHYNEQFF. As DNA, the CDR3 is TGTGCCAGCAGTCACTACAATGAGCAGTTCTTC. V is TRBV27 and J is TRBJ2-1; unclear D gene. The V end was cut by 5 bases, the J end by 3 bases, with 2 bases between. Per germline, CDR1 MNHEY and CDR2 SMNVEV (reference sequence). CDR3 length: 11 residues.